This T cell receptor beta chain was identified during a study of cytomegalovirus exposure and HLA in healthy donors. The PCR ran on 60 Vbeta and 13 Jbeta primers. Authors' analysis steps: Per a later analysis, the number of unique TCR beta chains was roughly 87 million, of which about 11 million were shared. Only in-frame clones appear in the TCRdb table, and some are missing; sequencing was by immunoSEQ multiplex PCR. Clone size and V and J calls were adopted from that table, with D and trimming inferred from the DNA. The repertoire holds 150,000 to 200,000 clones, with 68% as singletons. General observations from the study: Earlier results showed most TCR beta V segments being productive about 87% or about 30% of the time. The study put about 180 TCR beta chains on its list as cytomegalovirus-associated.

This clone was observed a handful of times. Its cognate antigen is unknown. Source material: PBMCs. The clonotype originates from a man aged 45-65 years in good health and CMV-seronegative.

CDR3 sequence reads: CASSQEGARGNQPQHF. In DNA form, the CDR3 reads TGCGCCAGCAGCCAAGAGGGGGCCAGAGGTAATCAGCCCCAGCATTTT. The chain has TRBV4-1 and TRBJ1-5; possibly TRBD1 for D (6 bases). CDR1 MGHRA and CDR2 YSYEKL come from the germline V gene. V lost 0 bases and J 4 bases, leaving 13 bases between the germline ends. This CDR3 is built from 16 residues.